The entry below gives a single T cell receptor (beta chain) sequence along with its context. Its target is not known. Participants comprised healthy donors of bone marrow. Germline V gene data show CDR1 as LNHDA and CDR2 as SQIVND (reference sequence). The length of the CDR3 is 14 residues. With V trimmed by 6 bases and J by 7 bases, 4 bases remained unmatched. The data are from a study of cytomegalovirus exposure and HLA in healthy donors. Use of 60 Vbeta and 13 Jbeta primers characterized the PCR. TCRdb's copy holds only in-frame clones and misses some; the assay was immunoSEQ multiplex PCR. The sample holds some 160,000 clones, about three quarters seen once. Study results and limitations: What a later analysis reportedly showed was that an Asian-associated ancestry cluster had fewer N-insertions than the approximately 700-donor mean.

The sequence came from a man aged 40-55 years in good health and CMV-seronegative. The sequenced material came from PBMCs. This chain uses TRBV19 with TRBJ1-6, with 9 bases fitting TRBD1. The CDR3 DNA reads TGTGCCAGTAGACAGGGGGCAGGGAATTCACCCCTCCACTTT. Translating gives CASRQGAGNSPLHF.